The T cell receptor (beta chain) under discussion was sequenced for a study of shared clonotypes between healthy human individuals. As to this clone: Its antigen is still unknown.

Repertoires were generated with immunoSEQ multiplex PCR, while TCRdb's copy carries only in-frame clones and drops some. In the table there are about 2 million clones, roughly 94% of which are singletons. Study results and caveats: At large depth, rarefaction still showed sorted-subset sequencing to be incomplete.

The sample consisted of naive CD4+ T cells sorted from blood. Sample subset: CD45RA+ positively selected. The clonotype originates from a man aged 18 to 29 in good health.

The CDR3 DNA follows: TGTGCCAGCAGCTTGGCAGGGGGCGCTTACTATGGCTACACCTTC. This sequence encodes CASSLAGGAYYGYTF. The rearrangement uses TRBV5-6 and TRBJ1-2, with TRBD1 identical over 8 bases. Germline V gene lookup returns CDR1 SGHDT and CDR2 YYEEEE. V lost 0 bases and J lost 3; bases outside the gene matches: 4. The CDR3 is 15 amino acids.